This T cell receptor beta chain is from a study of CD8 T cells in ankylosing spondylitis. Broader study findings: Significant enrichment of disease-linked clones was reportedly seen in matched ankylosing spondylitis synovial fluid. Within ankylosing spondylitis blood, a TCR beta motif made up of eight or nine highly homologous variants appeared to be characteristic.

This CDR3 has 15 residues. Losses at the gene ends were 3 bases for V and 4 bases for J; bases not matched to a gene: 7. The TCR beta libraries were generated through quantitative 5'-RACE incorporating molecular barcodes. TCRdb recomputed calls from the 5' RACE reads with MiXCR, one row per CDR3 protein. In the table there are about 480,000 distinct CDR3 sequences, over 15% of which are singletons. This clonotype was counted between two and nine times. Its specificity is not known. The chain recombines TRBV12-3 or TRBV12-4 with TRBJ2-3; TRBD1 agrees at 7 bases. The TCR originated in a male donor with ankylosing spondylitis. Sequenced: blood, either unsorted or a sorted T cell fraction (not recorded which). The CDR3 here is CASSFATGISDTQYF. CDR3 bases: TGTGCCAGCAGTTTCGCGACAGGGATTTCAGATACGCAGTATTTT.